The following is a T cell receptor (beta chain) sequence with its context. Clinical history reported by participants formed the basis on which cohorts were assigned. In the original workflow: How many nucleated cells were present was estimated from reference gene primer amplification. Clones were sequenced by immunoSEQ multiplex PCR, and TCRdb holds only the in-frame ones, with some missing. V, J and clone size reflect that table, while D and trimming were determined from the DNA. The table has about 470,000 clones, about 90% seen once; the top ten hold 0.7%. This sample was included in a study of blood T cell repertoires in COVID-19. The overall study: Sites across the United States, Italy and Spain contributed samples from acute and convalescent COVID-19. PBMCs, B-cell-depleted T cells, or T cells provided the cDNA or gDNA that made up the material.

Germline V gene sequence: CDR1 SGHDT, CDR2 YYEEEE. CDR3 size: 13 residues. V was shortened by 6 bases and J by 10 bases, with 20 bases between the two germline ends. The sequencing input was PBMCs or T cells enriched from blood (not recorded which). The receptor was derived from a woman in her late teens or twenties who had recovered from COVID-19. The chain employs TRBV5-6 and TRBJ2-7; D is undetermined. The DNA of the CDR3 is TGTGCCAGCACTTCACCCCAAGAGGTTCAACAGTACTTC. Translating gives CASTSPQEVQQYF.